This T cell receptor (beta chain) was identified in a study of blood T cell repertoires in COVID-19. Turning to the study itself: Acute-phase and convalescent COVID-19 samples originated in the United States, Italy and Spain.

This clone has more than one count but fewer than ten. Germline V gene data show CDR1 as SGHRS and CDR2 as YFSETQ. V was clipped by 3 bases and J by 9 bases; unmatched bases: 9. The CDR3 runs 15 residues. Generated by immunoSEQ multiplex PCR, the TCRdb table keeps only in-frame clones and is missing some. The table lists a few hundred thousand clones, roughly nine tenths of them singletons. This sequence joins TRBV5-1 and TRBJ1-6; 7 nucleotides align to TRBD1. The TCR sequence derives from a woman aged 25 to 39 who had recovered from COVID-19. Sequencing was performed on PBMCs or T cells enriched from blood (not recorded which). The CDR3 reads CASSSRTGSGSPLHF. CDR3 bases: TGCGCCAGCAGCTCTCGGACAGGCTCAGGTTCACCCCTCCACTTT.